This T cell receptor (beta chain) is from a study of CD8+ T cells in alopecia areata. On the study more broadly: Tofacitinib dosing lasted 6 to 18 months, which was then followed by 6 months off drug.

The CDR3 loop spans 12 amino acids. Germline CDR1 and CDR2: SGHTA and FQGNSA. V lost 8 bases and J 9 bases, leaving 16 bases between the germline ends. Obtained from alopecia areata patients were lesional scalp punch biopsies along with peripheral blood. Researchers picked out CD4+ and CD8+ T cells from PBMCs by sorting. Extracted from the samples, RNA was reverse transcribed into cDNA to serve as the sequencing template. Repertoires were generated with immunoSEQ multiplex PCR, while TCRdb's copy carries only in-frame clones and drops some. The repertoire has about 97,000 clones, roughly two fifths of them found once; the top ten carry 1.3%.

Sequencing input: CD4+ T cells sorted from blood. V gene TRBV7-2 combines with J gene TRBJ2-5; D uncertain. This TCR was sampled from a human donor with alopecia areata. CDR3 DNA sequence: TGTGCCAGCTCCATTCTTCAGAGACCCCAGTACTTC. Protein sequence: CASSILQRPQYF.